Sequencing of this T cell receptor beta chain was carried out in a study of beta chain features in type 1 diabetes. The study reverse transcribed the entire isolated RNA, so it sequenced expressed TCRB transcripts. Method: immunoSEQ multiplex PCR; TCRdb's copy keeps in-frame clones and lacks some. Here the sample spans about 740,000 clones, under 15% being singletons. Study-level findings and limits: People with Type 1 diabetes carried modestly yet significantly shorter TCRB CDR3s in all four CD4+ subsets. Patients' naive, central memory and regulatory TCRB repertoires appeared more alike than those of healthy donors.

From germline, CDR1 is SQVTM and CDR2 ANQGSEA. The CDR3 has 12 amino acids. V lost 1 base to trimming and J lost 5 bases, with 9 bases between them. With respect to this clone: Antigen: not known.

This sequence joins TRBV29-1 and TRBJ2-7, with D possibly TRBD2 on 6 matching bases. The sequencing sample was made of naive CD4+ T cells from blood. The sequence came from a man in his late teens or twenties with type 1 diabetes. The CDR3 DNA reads TGCAGCGTTGAAGTTCGGGGGAACGAGCAGTACTTC. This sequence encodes CSVEVRGNEQYF.